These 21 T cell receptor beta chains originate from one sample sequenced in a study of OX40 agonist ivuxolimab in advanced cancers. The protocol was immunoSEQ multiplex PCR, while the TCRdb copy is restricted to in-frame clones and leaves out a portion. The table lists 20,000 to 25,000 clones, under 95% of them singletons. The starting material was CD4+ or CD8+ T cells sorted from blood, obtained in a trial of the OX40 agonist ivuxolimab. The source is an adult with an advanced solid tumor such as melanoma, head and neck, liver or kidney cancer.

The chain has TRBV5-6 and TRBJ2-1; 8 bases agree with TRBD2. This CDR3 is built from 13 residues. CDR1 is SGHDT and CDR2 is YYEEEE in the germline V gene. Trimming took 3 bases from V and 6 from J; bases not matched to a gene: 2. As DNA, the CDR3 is TGTGCCAGCAGCTCAGGACTAGCCAATGAGCAGTTCTTC. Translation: CASSSGLANEQFF.

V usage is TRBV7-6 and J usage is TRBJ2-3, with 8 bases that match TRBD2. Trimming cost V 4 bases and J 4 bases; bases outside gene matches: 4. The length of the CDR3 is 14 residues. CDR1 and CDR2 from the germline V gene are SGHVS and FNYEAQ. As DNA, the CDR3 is TGTGCCAGCAGCTCAACGGGGGGGCCAGATACGCAGTATTTT. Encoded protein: CASSSTGGPDTQYF.

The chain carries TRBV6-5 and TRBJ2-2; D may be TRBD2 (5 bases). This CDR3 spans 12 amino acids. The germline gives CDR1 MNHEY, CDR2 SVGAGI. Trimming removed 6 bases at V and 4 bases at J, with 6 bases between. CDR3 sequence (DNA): TGTGCCAGCAGACGGGGCACCGGGGAGCTGTTTTTT. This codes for CASRRGTGELFF.

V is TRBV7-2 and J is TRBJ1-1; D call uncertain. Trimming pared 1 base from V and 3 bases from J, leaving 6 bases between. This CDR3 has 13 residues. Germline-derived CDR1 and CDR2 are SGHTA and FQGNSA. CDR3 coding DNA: TGTGCCAGCAGCTTAGGCGGGGACACTGAAGCTTTCTTT. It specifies CASSLGGDTEAFF.

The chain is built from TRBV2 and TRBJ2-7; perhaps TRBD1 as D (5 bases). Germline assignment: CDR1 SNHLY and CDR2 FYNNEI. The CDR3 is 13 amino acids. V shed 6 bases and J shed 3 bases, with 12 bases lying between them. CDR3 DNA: TGTGCCAGCAGATCCCCGGACAACTACGAGCAGTACTTC. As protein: CASRSPDNYEQYF.

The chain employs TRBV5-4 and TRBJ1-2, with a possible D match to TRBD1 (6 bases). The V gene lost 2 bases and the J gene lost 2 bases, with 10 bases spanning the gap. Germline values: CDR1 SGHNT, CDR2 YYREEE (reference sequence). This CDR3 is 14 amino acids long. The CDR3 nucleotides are TGTGCCAGCAGCTTACAGGGAGAAAACTATGGCTACACCTTC. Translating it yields CASSLQGENYGYTF.

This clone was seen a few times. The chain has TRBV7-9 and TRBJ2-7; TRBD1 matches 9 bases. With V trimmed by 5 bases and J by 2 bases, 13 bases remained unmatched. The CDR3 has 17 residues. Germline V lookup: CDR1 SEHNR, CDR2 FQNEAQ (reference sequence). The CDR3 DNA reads TGTGCCAGCAGCCATACGCCCCTGGACAGGGGAGCCTACGAGCAGTACTTC. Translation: CASSHTPLDRGAYEQYF.

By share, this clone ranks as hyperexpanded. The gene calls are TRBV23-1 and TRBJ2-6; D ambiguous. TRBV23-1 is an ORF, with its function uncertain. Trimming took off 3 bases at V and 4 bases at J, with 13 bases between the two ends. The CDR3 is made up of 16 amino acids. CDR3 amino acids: CASSQIRAVGANVLTF. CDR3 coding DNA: TGCGCCAGCAGTCAGATCCGGGCAGTCGGGGCCAACGTCCTGACTTTC.

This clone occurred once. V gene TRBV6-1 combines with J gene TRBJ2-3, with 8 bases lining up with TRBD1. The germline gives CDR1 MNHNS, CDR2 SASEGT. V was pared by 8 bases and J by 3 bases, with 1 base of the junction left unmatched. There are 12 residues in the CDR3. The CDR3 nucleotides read TGTGCCAGCGGACAGGGTACAGATACGCAGTATTTT. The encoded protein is CASGQGTDTQYF.

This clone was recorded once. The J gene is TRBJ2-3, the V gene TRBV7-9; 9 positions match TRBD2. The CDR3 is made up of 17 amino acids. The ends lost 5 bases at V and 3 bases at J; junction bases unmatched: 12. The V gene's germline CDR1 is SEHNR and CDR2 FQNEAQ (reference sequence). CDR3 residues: CASSPGSLAGVTDTQYF. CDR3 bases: TGTGCCAGCAGCCCAGGAAGTTTAGCGGGGGTAACAGATACGCAGTATTTT.

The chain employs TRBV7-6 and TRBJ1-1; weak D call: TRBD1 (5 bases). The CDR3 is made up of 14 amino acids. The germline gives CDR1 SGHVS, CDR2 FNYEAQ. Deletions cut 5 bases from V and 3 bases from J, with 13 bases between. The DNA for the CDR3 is TGTGCCAGCAGCAAAAGCAGGGTGGACACTGAAGCTTTCTTT. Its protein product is CASSKSRVDTEAFF.

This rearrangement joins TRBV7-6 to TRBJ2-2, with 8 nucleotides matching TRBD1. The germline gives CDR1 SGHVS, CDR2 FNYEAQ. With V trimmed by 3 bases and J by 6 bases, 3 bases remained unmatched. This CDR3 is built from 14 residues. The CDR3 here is CASSFAGGSGELFF. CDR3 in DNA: TGTGCCAGCAGCTTCGCAGGGGGCTCCGGGGAGCTGTTTTTT.

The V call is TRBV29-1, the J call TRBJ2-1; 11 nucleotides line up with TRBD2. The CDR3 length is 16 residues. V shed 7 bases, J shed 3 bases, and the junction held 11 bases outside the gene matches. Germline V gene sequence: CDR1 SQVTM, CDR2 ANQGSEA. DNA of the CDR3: TGCAGCGCCCTCCTTGGACTAGCGGGTGTCTACAATGAGCAGTTCTTC. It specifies CSALLGLAGVYNEQFF.

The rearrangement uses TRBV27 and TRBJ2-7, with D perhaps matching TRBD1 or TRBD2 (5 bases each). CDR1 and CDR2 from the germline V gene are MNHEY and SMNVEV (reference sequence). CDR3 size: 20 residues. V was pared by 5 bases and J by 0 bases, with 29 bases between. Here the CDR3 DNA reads TGTGCCAGCAGTCCTAAACCGGGACCCGTAGACCACCAAAGCTCCTACGAGCAGTACTTC. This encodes CASSPKPGPVDHQSSYEQYF.

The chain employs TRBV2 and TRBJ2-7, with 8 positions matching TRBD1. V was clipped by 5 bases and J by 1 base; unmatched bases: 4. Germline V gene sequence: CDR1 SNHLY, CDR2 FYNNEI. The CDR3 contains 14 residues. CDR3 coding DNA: TGTGCCAGCAGTCGACGGACAGGGTCCTACGAGCAGTACTTC. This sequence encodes CASSRRTGSYEQYF.

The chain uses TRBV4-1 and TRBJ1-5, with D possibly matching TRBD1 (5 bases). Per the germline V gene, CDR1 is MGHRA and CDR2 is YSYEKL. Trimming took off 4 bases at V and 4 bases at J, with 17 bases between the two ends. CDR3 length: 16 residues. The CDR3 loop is CASSLRDQGWNQPQHF. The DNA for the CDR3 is TGCGCCAGCAGCCTGAGGGACCAGGGCTGGAATCAGCCCCAGCATTTT.

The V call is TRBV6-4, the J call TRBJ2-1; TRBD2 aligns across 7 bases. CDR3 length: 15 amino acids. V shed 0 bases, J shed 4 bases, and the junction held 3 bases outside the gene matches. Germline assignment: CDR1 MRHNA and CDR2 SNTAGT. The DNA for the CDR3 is TGTGCCAGCAGTGACTCGTTTAGCGGGTACAATGAGCAGTTCTTC. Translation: CASSDSFSGYNEQFF.

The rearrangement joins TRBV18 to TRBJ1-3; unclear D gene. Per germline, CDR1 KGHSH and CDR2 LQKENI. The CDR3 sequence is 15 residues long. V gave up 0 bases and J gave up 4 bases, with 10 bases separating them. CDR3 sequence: CASSPPGTRGNTIYF. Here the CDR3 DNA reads TGTGCCAGCTCACCACCGGGTACGCGAGGAAACACCATATATTTT.

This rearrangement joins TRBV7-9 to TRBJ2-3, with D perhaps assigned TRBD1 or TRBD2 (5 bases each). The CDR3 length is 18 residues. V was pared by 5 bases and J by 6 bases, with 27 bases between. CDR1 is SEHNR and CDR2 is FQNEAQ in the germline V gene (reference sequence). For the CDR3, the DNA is TGTGCCAGCAGCACCCCATCCTACCGGGACCTCCTGTCCGATACGCAGTATTTT. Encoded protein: CASSTPSYRDLLSDTQYF.

The CDR3 DNA reads TGTGCTAGTGGTCCCTTGGTCAGAGAGACCCAGTACTTC. Residues: CASGPLVRETQYF. This chain connects TRBV12-5 to TRBJ2-5; D gene ambiguous. This CDR3 is 13 amino acids long. Germline loops: CDR1 LGHNT, CDR2 FRNRAP. The V and J ends lost 5 bases and 4 bases respectively, with 11 bases between them. Variable domain in full (rest from reference TRBV12-5 and TRBJ2-5): DARVTQTPRHKVTEMGQEVTMRCQPILGHNTVFWYRQTMMQGLELLAYFRNRAPLDDSGMPKDRFSAEMPDATLATLKIQPSEPRDSAVYFCASGPLVRETQYFGPGTRLLVL.

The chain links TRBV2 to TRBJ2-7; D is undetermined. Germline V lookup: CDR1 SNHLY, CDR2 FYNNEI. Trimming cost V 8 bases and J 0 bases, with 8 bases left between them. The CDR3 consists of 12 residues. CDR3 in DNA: TGTGCCAGCTTCAGGAGCTCCTACGAGCAGTACTTC. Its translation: CASFRSSYEQYF.